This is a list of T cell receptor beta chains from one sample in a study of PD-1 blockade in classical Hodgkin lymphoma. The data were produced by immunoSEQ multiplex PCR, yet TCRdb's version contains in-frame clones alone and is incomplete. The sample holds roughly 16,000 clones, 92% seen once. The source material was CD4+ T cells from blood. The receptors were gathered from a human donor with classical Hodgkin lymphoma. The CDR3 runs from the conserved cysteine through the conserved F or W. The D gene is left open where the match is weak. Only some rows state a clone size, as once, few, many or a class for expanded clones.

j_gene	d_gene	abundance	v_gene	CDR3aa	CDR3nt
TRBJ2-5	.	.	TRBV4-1	CASSGETQYF	TGCGCCAGCAGCGGAGAGACCCAGTACTTC
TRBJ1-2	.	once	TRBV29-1	CSVDRGYTF	TGCAGCGTTGATCGCGGCTACACCTTC
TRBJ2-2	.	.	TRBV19	CASSIIPSAYTGELFF	TGTGCCAGTAGTATTATTCCGTCAGCTTACACCGGGGAGCTGTTTTTT
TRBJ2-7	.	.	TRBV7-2	CASSLNSPYEQYF	TGTGCCAGCAGCTTAAACAGTCCTTACGAGCAGTACTTC
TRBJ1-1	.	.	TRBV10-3	CAITMDRSTEAFF	TGTGCCATCACTATGGACAGAAGCACTGAAGCTTTCTTT
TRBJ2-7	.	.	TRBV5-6	CASSLYAGLGEQYF	TGTGCCAGCAGCTTGTACGCCGGGCTGGGTGAGCAGTACTTC
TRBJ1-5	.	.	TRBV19	CAISAGHLVQPQHF	TGTGCCATTTCCGCGGGACATCTAGTTCAGCCCCAGCATTTT
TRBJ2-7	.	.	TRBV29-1	CSVERWGLAESSYEQYF	TGCAGCGTTGAAAGATGGGGGCTCGCGGAGAGCTCCTACGAGCAGTACTTC
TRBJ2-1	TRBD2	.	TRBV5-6	CASSQRGHNEQFF	TGTGCCAGCAGCCAGCGGGGCCACAATGAGCAGTTCTTC
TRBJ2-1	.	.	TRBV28	CASTTGTDEQFF	TGTGCCAGCACTACAGGGACCGATGAGCAGTTCTTC
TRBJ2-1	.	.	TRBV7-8	CASSSIQNNEQFF	TGTGCCAGCAGCTCCATTCAAAACAATGAGCAGTTCTTC
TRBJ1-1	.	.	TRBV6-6	CASSSRQSDTEAFF	TGTGCCAGTTCTTCTAGACAATCGGACACTGAAGCTTTCTTT
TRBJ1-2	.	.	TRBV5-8	CASSSGVGPYGYTF	TGTGCCAGCAGCTCGGGGGTAGGTCCTTATGGCTACACCTTC
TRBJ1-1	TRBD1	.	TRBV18	CASSGTVDTEAFF	TGTGCCAGCTCAGGGACAGTGGACACTGAAGCTTTCTTT
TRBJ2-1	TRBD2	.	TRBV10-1	CASSESSGGNEQFF	TGCGCCAGCAGTGAGTCGTCGGGAGGGAATGAGCAGTTCTTC